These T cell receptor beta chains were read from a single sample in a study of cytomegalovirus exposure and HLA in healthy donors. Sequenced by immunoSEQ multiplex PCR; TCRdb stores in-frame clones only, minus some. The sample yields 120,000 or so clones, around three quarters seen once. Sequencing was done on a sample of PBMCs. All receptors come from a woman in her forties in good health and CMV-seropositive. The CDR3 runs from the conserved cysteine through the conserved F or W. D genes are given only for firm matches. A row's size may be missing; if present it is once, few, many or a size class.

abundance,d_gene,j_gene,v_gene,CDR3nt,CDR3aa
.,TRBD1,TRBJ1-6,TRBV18,TGTGCCAGCTCAGAATACGGACAGGGAAACTCACCCCTCCACTTT,CASSEYGQGNSPLHF
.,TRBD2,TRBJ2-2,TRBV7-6,TGTGCCAGCAGTCGAGGGACTAGCGGAAGATTGGACACCGGGGAGCTGTTTTTT,CASSRGTSGRLDTGELFF
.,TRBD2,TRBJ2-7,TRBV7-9,TGTGCCAGCAGCCCAAGCGGGGTCGCGTACGAGCAGTACTTC,CASSPSGVAYEQYF
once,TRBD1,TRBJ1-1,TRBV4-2,TGTGCCAGCAGCCCTAGGACAGGGGATACTGAAGCTTTCTTT,CASSPRTGDTEAFF
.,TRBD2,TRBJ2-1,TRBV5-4,TGTGCCAGCAGCAGCGGGACTTTATACAATGAGCAGTTCTTC,CASSSGTLYNEQFF
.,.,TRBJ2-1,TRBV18,TGTGCCAGCTCTCGAGACAATGAGCAGTTCTTC,CASSRDNEQFF
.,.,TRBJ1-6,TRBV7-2,TGTGCCAGCAGCTTCGGACAGTATAATTCACCCCTCCACTTT,CASSFGQYNSPLHF
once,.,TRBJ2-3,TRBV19,TGTGCCAGTAGGCCCCGCTCGGACACCGCCACAGATACGCAGTATTTT,CASRPRSDTATDTQYF
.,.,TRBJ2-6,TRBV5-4,TGTGCCAGCAGCAGAGGGGGCTCTGGGGCCAACGTCCTGACTTTC,CASSRGGSGANVLTF
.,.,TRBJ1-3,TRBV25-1,TGTGCCAGCAGTGAAGCTGGCAGGGACTTTGGAAACACCATATATTTT,CASSEAGRDFGNTIYF
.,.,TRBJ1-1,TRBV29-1,TGCAGCGTTGTAGGGGGGGTGGGTACGAACACTGAAGCTTTCTTT,CSVVGGVGTNTEAFF
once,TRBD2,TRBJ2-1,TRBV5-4,TGTGCCAGCACGGCGGGAGGCAACAATGAGCAGTTCTTC,CASTAGGNNEQFF
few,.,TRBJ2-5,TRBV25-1,TGTGCCAGCAGTGACGGGGGCCAAGAGACCCAGTACTTC,CASSDGGQETQYF
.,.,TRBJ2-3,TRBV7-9,TGTGCCAGCAGCTTAGGACAGATTACAGATACGCAGTATTTT,CASSLGQITDTQYF
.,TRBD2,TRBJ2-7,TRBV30,TGTGCCTGGAGTGTTTCTAGCGGGACCTACGAGCAGTACTTC,CAWSVSSGTYEQYF
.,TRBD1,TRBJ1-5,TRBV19,TGTGCCAGTAGGCCCGGGACAGGGAGGAATCAGCCCCAGCATTTT,CASRPGTGRNQPQHF
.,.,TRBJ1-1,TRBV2,TGTGCCAGCAGCCAGGTCCAAGCTTTCTTT,CASSQVQAFF
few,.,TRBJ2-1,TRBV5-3,.,CARSWGEGIIPFF
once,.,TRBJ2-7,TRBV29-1,TGCAGCGTTTGTACAGGGAGGGTTAGCTCCTACGAGCAGTACTTC,CSVCTGRVSSYEQYF
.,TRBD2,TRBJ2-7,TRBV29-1,TGCAGCGCCGGGACTAGCGGAGTTTACGAGCAGTACTTC,CSAGTSGVYEQYF
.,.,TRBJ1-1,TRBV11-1,TGTGCCAGCAGCTCCAGGGTTCGGAACACTGAAGCTTTCTTT,CASSSRVRNTEAFF
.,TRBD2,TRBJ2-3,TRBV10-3,TGTGCCATCAGTGGATGGACTAGCGGGGGGAGCACAGATACGCAGTATTTT,CAISGWTSGGSTDTQYF
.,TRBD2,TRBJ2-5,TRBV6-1,TGTGCCAGCAACCTGGGGGGGTCCCAGTACTTC,CASNLGGSQYF
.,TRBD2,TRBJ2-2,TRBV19,TGTGCCAGTAGTGTGACTAGCGGGGGCACCGGGGAGCTGTTTTTT,CASSVTSGGTGELFF
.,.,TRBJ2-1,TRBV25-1,TGTGCCAGCGGACAGTTTTACAATGAGCAGTTCTTC,CASGQFYNEQFF
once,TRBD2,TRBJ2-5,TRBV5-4,TGTGCCAGCAGCCCTGGGGGACTCCTCAGCGGGAAGACCCAGTACTTC,CASSPGGLLSGKTQYF
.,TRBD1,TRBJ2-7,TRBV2,TGTGCCAGCAGCGAACCGAAATACGGGACAGGGGGCTACGAGCAGTACTTC,CASSEPKYGTGGYEQYF
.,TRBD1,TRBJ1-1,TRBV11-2,TGTGCCAGCAGCTTAGTAGGGAACAGGGGACTCGCTGAAGCTTTCTTT,CASSLVGNRGLAEAFF
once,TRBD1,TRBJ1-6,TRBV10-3,TGTGCCATCAGTGAGTCATCGGACAGGGTCAGGTCACCCCTCCACTTT,CAISESSDRVRSPLHF
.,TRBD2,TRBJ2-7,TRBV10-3,TGTGCCATCAGTGTCGGTCTAGCGGGGGGTACCTACGAGCAGTACTTC,CAISVGLAGGTYEQYF
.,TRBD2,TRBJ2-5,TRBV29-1,TGCAGCGTGAGCCTGTTCGGCGGGGGTTACCAAGAGACCCAGTACTTC,CSVSLFGGGYQETQYF
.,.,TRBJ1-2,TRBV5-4,TGTGCCAGCAGCTTGCCAGGGGATCGTGGCTACACCTTC,CASSLPGDRGYTF
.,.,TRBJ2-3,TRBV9,TGTGCCAGCAGCGTCGGCGCGGGGGCCACAGATACGCAGTATTTT,CASSVGAGATDTQYF
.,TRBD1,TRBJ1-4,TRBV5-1,TGCGCCAGCAGCCCGACGACAGGGGCGGGAGAAAAACTGTTTTTT,CASSPTTGAGEKLFF
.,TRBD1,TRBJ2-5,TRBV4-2,TGTGCCAGCAGCAACGCCTTCCGGGACAGGGACCAAGAGACCCAGTACTTC,CASSNAFRDRDQETQYF
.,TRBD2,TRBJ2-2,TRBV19,TGTGCCAGTAGTATTGCGGGGGGGTTGGGCACCGGGGAGCTGTTTTTT,CASSIAGGLGTGELFF
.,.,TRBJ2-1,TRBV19,TGTGCCAGTAGTTCCCGGGCCGGGAGAGTGAGCGAGCAGTTCTTC,CASSSRAGRVSEQFF